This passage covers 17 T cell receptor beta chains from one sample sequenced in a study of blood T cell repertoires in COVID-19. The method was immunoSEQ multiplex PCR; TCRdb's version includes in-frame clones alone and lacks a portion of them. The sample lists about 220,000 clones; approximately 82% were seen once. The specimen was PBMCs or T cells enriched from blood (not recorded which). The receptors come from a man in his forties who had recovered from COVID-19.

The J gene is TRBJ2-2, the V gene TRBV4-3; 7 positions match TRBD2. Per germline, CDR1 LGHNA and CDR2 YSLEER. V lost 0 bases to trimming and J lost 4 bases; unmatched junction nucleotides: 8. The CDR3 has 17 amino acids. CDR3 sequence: CASSQDEGRGGTGELFF. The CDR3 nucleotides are TGCGCCAGCAGCCAAGACGAGGGGCGCGGGGGCACCGGGGAGCTGTTTTTT.

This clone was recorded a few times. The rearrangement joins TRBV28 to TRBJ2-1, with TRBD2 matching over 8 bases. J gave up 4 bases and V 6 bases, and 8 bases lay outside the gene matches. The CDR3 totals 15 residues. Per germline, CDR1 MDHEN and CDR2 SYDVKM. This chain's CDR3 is CASSRSGEQYNEQFF. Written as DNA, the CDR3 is TGTGCCAGCAGCCGTAGCGGGGAGCAGTACAATGAGCAGTTCTTC.

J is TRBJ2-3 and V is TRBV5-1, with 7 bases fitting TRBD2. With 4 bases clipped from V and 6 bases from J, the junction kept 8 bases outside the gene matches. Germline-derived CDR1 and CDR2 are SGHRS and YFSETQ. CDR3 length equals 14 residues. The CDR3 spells CASSPGRERDTQYF. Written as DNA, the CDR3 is TGCGCCAGCAGCCCTGGGCGGGAGAGGGATACGCAGTATTTT.

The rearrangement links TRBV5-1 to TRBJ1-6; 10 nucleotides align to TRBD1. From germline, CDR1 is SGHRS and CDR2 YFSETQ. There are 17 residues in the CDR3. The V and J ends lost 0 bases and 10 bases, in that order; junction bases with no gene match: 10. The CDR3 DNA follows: TGCGCCAGCAGCTTGGATAGCCTGGACAGGGGGAGCTCACCCCTCCACTTT. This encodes CASSLDSLDRGSSPLHF.

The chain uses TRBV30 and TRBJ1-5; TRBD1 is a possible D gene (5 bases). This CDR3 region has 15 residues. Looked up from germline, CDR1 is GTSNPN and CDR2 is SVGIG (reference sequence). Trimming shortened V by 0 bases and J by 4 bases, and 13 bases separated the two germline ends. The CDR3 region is CAWSVSGLGNQPQHF. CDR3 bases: TGTGCCTGGAGTGTCTCAGGGCTTGGGAATCAGCCCCAGCATTTT.

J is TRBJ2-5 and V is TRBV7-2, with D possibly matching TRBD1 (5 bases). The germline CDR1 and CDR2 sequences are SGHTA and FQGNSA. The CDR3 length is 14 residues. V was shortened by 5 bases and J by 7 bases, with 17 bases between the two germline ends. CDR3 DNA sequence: TGTGCCAGCAGCCCTGGGGCAACCTGGGGGACCCAGTACTTC. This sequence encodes CASSPGATWGTQYF.

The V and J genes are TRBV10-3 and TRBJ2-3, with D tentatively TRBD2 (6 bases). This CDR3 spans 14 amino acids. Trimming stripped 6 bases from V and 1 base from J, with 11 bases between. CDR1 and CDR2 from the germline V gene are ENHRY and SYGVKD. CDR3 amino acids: CAIRSSGGTDTQYF. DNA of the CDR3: TGTGCCATCAGGAGTAGCGGAGGCACAGATACGCAGTATTTT.

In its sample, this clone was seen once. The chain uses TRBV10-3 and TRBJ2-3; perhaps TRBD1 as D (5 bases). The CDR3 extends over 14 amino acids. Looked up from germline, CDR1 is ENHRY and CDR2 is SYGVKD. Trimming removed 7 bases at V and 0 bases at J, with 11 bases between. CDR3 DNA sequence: TGTGCCATCAAAACAGGCGGTAGCACAGATACGCAGTATTTT. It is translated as CAIKTGGSTDTQYF.

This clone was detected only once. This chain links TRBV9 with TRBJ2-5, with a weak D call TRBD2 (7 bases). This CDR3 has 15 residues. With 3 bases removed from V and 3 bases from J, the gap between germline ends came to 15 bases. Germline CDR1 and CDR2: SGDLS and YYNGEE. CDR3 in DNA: TGTGCCAGCAGCGCCGGTGGCGGGGGCGAAGAGACCCAGTACTTC. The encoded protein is CASSAGGGGEETQYF.

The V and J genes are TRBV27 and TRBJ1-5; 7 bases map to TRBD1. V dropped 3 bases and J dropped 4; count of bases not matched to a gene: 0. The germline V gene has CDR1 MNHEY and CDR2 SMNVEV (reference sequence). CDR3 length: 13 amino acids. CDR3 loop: CASSLTGNQPQHF. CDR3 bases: TGTGCCAGCAGTTTGACAGGGAATCAGCCCCAGCATTTT.

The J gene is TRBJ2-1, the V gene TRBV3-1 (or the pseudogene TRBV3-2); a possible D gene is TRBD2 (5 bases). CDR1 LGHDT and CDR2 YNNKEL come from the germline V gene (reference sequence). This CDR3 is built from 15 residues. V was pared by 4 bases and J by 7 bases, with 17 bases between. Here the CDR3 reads CASSRAESRRNEQFF. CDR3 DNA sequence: TGTGCCAGCAGCCGGGCGGAGAGTAGGAGGAATGAGCAGTTCTTC.

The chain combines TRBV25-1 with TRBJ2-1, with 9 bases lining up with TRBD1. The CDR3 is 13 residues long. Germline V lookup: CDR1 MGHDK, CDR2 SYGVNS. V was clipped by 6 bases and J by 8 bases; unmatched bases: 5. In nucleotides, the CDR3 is TGTGCCAGCAGACAGGGGGCGTTGGATGAGCAGTTCTTC. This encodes CASRQGALDEQFF.

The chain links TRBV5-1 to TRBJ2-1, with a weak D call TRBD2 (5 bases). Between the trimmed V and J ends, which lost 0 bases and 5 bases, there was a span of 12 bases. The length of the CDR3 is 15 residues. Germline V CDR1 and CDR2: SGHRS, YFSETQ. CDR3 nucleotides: TGCGCCAGCAGCTTGGGCTTAGCGCCGAACAATGAGCAGTTCTTC. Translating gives CASSLGLAPNNEQFF.

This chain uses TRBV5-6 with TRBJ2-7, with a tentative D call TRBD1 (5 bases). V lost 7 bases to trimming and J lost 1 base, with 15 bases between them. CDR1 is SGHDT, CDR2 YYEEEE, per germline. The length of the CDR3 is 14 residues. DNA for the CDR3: TGTGCCAGCTGTATTTCTCCAGGGTCCTACGAGCAGTACTTC. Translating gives CASCISPGSYEQYF. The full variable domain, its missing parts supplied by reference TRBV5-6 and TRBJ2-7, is DAGVTQSPTHLIKTRGQQVTLRCSPKSGHDTVSWYQQALGQGPQFIFQYYEEEERQRGNFPDRFSGHQFPNYSSELNVNALLLGDSALYLCASCISPGSYEQYFGPGTRLTVT.

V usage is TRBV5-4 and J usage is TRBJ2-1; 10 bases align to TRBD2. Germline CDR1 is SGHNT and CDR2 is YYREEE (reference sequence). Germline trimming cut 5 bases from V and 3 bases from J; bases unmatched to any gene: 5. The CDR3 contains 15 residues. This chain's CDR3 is CASRITSGDYNEQFF. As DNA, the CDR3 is TGTGCCAGCAGGATTACTAGCGGGGACTACAATGAGCAGTTCTTC.

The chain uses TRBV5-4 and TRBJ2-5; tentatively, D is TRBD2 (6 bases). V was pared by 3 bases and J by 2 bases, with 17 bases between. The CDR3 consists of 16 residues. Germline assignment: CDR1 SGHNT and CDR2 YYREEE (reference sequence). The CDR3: CASSSPGRGKQETQYF. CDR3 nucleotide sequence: TGTGCCAGCAGCTCCCCGGGGCGGGGAAAGCAAGAGACCCAGTACTTC.

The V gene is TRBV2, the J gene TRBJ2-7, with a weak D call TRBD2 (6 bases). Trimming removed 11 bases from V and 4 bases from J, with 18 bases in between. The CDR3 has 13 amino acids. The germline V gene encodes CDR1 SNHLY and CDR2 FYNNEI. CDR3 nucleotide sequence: TGTGCCGGGCGGAGGGAGGCGGGATACGAGCAGTACTTC. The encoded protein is CAGRREAGYEQYF.